This is a list of T cell receptor beta chains from one sample in a study of blood T cell repertoires in COVID-19. Profiled with immunoSEQ multiplex PCR; TCRdb holds only in-frame clones, not every one. Of approximately 350,000 clones listed, roughly 87% are singletons. Sequencing was performed on PBMCs or T cells enriched from blood (not recorded which). All receptors derive from a woman aged 45-65 years who had recovered from COVID-19. CDR3s include the opening cysteine and the closing phenylalanine or tryptophan. A D gene is named only where the DNA matches it firmly. The size field is filled for only some rows; it gives once, few, many or a size class.

v_gene	d_gene	abundance	j_gene	CDR3aa	CDR3nt
TRBV3-1/TRBV3-2	-	-	TRBJ1-2	CASSQSSRLREAGGYTF	TGTGCCAGCAGCCAATCTTCGAGACTCCGAGAGGCGGGTGGCTACACCTTC
TRBV2	-	once	TRBJ1-1	CASRPLGGNTEAFF	TGTGCCAGCAGACCCCTGGGGGGGAACACTGAAGCTTTCTTT
TRBV7-6	TRBD1	-	TRBJ2-1	CASSLAGTGSYNEQFF	TGTGCCAGCAGCTTAGCCGGGACAGGATCCTACAATGAGCAGTTCTTC
TRBV10-3	TRBD2	-	TRBJ2-1	CAISEGTSGIALDEQFF	TGTGCCATCAGTGAGGGGACTAGCGGGATTGCGCTCGATGAGCAGTTCTTC
TRBV5-1	TRBD2	once	TRBJ2-1	CASSLGLAGGPHEQFF	TGCGCCAGCAGCTTGGGACTAGCGGGAGGGCCACATGAGCAGTTCTTC
TRBV25-1	TRBD1	-	TRBJ1-3	CASSGGQGLGMTIYF	TGTGCCAGCAGTGGGGGACAGGGACTGGGGATGACCATATATTTT
TRBV27	TRBD2	-	TRBJ2-1	CASSRAGTSGVSGINEQFF	TGTGCCAGCAGTCGCGCCGGGACTAGTGGGGTGAGTGGCATCAATGAGCAGTTCTTC
TRBV6-2/TRBV6-3	-	once	TRBJ1-2	CASSQGGSYTF	TGTGCCAGCAGCCAGGGAGGGAGCTACACCTTC
TRBV28	TRBD2	-	TRBJ2-2	CASSRTSGRALETGELFF	TGTGCCAGCAGTCGGACTAGCGGGAGGGCCCTGGAGACCGGGGAGCTGTTTTTT
TRBV2	TRBD1	-	TRBJ2-6	CASGPGTGPSGANVLTF	TGTGCCAGCGGACCCGGGACAGGTCCCTCTGGGGCCAACGTCCTGACTTTC
TRBV7-8	-	-	TRBJ1-1	CASSPWAVNTEAFF	TGTGCCAGCAGCCCGTGGGCAGTGAACACTGAAGCTTTCTTT
TRBV5-4	-	-	TRBJ2-7	CASTWGVSSPYEQYF	TGTGCCAGCACCTGGGGCGTTTCATCTCCCTACGAGCAGTACTTC
TRBV12-3/TRBV12-4	-	once	TRBJ1-6	CASSLGGDSPLHF	TGTGCCAGCAGTTTGGGGGGTGACTCACCCCTCCACTTT
TRBV9	TRBD2	once	TRBJ2-1	CASRGTSGNYNEQFF	TGTGCCAGCAGGGGGACTAGCGGAAACTACAATGAGCAGTTCTTC
TRBV5-4	-	-	TRBJ1-2	CASSLVGQDYGYTF	TGTGCCAGCAGCTTGGTGGGCCAGGACTATGGCTACACCTTC
TRBV27	TRBD1	-	TRBJ2-7	CASSLTGALEQYF	TGTGCCAGCAGCCTCACAGGGGCTTTAGAGCAGTACTTC
TRBV12-3/TRBV12-4	TRBD1	-	TRBJ2-2	CASSTGVGELFF	TGTGCCAGCAGTACAGGGGTGGGGGAGCTGTTTTTT
TRBV27	-	-	TRBJ2-7	CASSLSGTPPGEQYF	TGTGCCAGCAGTCTCTCAGGGACACCTCCTGGCGAGCAGTACTTC
TRBV30	-	-	TRBJ2-5	CAWSVLETQYF	TGTGCCTGGAGTGTACTAGAGACCCAGTACTTC
TRBV5-1	-	-	TRBJ2-5	CASSFPYQETQYF	TGCGCCAGCAGCTTCCCGTACCAAGAGACCCAGTACTTC
TRBV5-1	-	few	TRBJ2-1	CASSLGEYYNEQFF	TGCGCCAGCAGCTTGGGGGAGTATTACAATGAGCAGTTCTTC
TRBV3-1/TRBV3-2	-	-	TRBJ1-2	CASSPRGSDGYTF	TGTGCCAGCAGCCCGAGGGGGTCGGATGGCTACACCTTC
TRBV5-1	-	many	TRBJ2-2	CASSKRIFGTTNTGELFF	TGCGCCAGCAGCAAAAGGATCTTCGGGACAACGAACACCGGGGAGCTGTTTTTT
TRBV6-6	-	-	TRBJ1-2	CASKRGTNYGYTF	TGTGCCAGCAAGAGGGGGACTAACTATGGCTACACCTTC
TRBV7-2	-	-	TRBJ1-2	CASSSAQGHYGYTF	TGTGCCAGCAGCTCAGCTCAGGGCCACTATGGCTACACCTTC
TRBV30	-	-	TRBJ1-2	CASGQPPNYGYTF	TGTGCCTCCGGACAGCCGCCTAACTATGGCTACACCTTC
TRBV7-2	TRBD1	-	TRBJ2-7	CASSLTGRTGYEQYF	TGTGCCAGCAGCTTAACGGGACGGACAGGGTACGAGCAGTACTTC
TRBV12-3/TRBV12-4	TRBD1	-	TRBJ1-1	CASSLGQGARAFF	TGTGCCAGCAGTTTAGGACAGGGGGCAAGGGCTTTCTTT
TRBV2	-	-	TRBJ1-3	CASSPDSSRLGNTIYF	TGTGCCAGCAGTCCCGATAGTTCGAGGTTGGGAAACACCATATATTTT
TRBV27	TRBD1	-	TRBJ1-1	CASSRETGGRTEAFF	TGTGCCAGCAGTAGAGAAACAGGGGGCAGGACTGAAGCTTTCTTT